This TCR beta chain emerged from a study of shared clonotypes between healthy human individuals. A remark on this clone: As yet, its antigen is unknown.

The CDR3 spans 15 residues. Looked up from germline, CDR1 is SGHRS and CDR2 is YFSETQ. Trimming shortened V by 0 bases and J by 5 bases, and 14 bases separated the two germline ends. Profiling relied on immunoSEQ multiplex PCR, and the TCRdb table lists in-frame clones only, not all of them. The table has 2 million to 2.5 million clones, approximately 95% seen once. Study-wide points: Rarefaction demonstrated incomplete sorted-subset sequencing despite large depth. Non-shared clonotypes showed lower generation probabilities than clonotypes common to all four donors.

This sequence joins TRBV5-1 and TRBJ2-5; TRBD2 might be the D (6 bases). Sequenced material: naive CD4+ T cells from PBMCs. As to subset: CD45RA+ positively selected. The TCR was taken from a man aged 18-30 years in good health. Some clones in this sample may be carry-over from other donors' samples. The CDR3 sequence is CASSLAARGKETQYF. CDR3 sequence (DNA): TGCGCCAGCAGCTTGGCTGCCCGCGGGAAGGAGACCCAGTACTTC.